This record concerns one T cell receptor (beta chain) sequence. This clone's antigen is unknown. Per-base qualities were not stored, and no clone one base away is much larger. Spanning cysteine to phenylalanine, the CDR3 consists of 16 amino acids. Just CDR3 DNA is preserved here, 48 bases in frame from base 1. This sample is part of a study of T cells after yellow fever vaccination (dated 2019 in TCRdb). Describing the broader study: The SMART-Seq v4 Ultra Low Input RNA kit was used to prepare libraries from fractions with low cell numbers. Bulk TCR alpha and beta repertoires were sequenced longitudinally to track T-cell clones before and after primary and booster YFV17D yellow fever vaccination. Two healthy male donors, one aged 18 to 30 and one aged 30 to 39 years, were included in the cohort. Blood was collected at multiple timepoints before and after primary and secondary immunization, and bulk PBMC replicates and cell subsets were isolated. The investigation overall reported the following: FACS-sorted repertoires could contain abundant contaminating clonotypes from the bulk population, so computational filtering was required. The study included only two donors, which limits how far the findings can be generalized. After the booster, most clones that had expanded after primary vaccination were detected again (roughly 95% of CD4 and roughly nine tenths of CD8), suggesting broad maintenance of memory. The secondary T-cell response was found to be weaker but faster than the primary response, with a peak reached on day 5 rather than on day 15. A small fraction of clonotypes appeared in both the CD4 and CD8 compartments, likely as a result of convergent recombination.

The sample's treatment or condition label, decoded: live attenuated yellow fever vaccine strain. At each blood-draw timepoint, two biological replicates of bulk PBMCs were obtained. A standard Ficoll-Paque protocol was used to isolate PBMCs from peripheral blood. TriZol was used to extract RNA from bulk PBMCs, CD4 and CD8 fractions, and dextramer-positive and dextramer-negative fractions. TCR cDNA was made using 5'RACE template switching, a step that added a universal primer site and unique molecular identifiers. Priming for cDNA synthesis came from both the TCR alpha and TCR beta constant segments. Library amplification involved two PCR steps, and the second step added sample barcodes and sequencing adapters. Libraries were sequenced on Illumina HiSeq 2500 (2x100 bp) or NovaSeq (2x150 bp). Per the original workflow: MIGEC handled demultiplexing of reads and collapsing into UMI consensus sequences, while MiXCR performed V(D)J alignment. Clonotypes responding to the vaccine were identified with edgeR on replicate PBMC samples, with the criteria of FDR below 0.01 and a log2 fold change above 5 up to day 15. Each bulk clonotype received a CD4 or CD8 identity based on whether the sequenced CD4 or CD8 repertoire contained that clonotype at higher abundance. TCRdb ran its own pipeline on the public reads, namely fastp trimming at Q25 and MiXCR clone calling, and kept in-frame beta chains. Identical CDR3 proteins give one entry, which carries the most common genes and DNA. TCRdb, not the original authors, processed these V and J calls. Within this sample are roughly 500,000 distinct CDR3 sequences, with less than 20% of them counted one time only. 14% of the sample is taken by the ten largest.

Recombination joined TRBV21-1 with TRBJ2-1. TRBV21-1 is given as a pseudogene. This TCR derives from a man aged 25 to 40 who received the YFV17D yellow fever vaccine. The material was PBMCs, obtained 15 days after the yellow fever booster vaccination. This receptor has the CDR3 CASSKNRSNHINEQFF. The nucleotides are TGTGCCAGCAGTAAAAATAGGTCCAATCACATCAATGAGCAGTTCTTC.